The 22 T cell receptor beta chains reported below all come from one sample, sequenced in a study of blood T cell repertoires in COVID-19 (dated by TCRdb to the early 2020s). The library came from the immunoSEQ multiplex PCR assay. TCRdb obtained this table from immuneACCESS and retained in-frame rearrangements with V and J assigned. These tables miss some clones; where compared with another copy, unresolved V genes account for less than half of the shortfall, and the remainder is unexplained. The sample table shows roughly 250,000 clones, and approximately 90% are seen once. The leading ten clones occupy under 9.5% of the sample. The sequenced material came from PBMCs or T cells enriched from blood (not recorded which). The receptor set was obtained from a middle-aged man who had recovered from COVID-19.

The chain combines TRBV9 with TRBJ1-5, with 11 bases that match TRBD1. Germline-derived CDR1 and CDR2 are SGDLS and YYNGEE. The CDR3 is 17 amino acids. The ends lost 4 bases at V and 0 bases at J; junction bases unmatched: 6. CDR3 protein: CASSSGTGGYSNQPQHF. CDR3 nucleotide sequence: TGTGCCAGCAGCTCCGGGACAGGGGGTTATAGCAATCAGCCCCAGCATTTT.

This chain joins TRBV7-8 and TRBJ1-5; perhaps TRBD1 as D (6 bases). This CDR3 has 15 amino acids. Germline V gene lookup returns CDR1 SGHVS and CDR2 FQNEAQ. Between the trimmed V and J ends, which lost 4 bases and 3 bases, there was a span of 13 bases. This chain's CDR3 is CASSSTGSPNQPQHF. The DNA for the CDR3 is TGTGCCAGCAGCTCCACAGGGTCACCCAATCAGCCCCAGCATTTT.

The rearrangement uses TRBV27 and TRBJ1-3, with 7 nucleotides matching TRBD1. Trimming cost V 6 bases and J 5 bases; bases outside gene matches: 13. The CDR3 runs to 16 residues. The germline CDR1 and CDR2 sequences are MNHEY and SMNVEV (reference sequence). Here the CDR3 reads CASSPETGAERNTIYF. Here the CDR3 DNA reads TGTGCCAGCAGCCCTGAAACAGGGGCGGAAAGAAACACCATATATTTT.

The chain has TRBV6-4 and TRBJ1-6; a possible D gene is TRBD1 (5 bases). This CDR3 comprises 14 residues. From germline, CDR1 is MRHNA and CDR2 SNTAGT. V was pared by 8 bases and J by 6 bases, with 14 bases between. The CDR3 DNA reads as TGTGCCAGCGGGTTGACAGCGGGTAATTCACCCCTCCACTTT. Translated: CASGLTAGNSPLHF.

This clone was found a few times. This sequence joins TRBV7-2 and TRBJ1-2; perhaps TRBD1 as D (6 bases). Between the trimmed V and J ends, which lost 5 bases and 0 bases, there was a span of 13 bases. The CDR3 covers 15 residues. Per germline, CDR1 SGHTA and CDR2 FQGNSA. The CDR3 coding sequence is TGTGCCAGCAGCCAAGAAGGGGGAACTAACTATGGCTACACCTTC. Translating it yields CASSQEGGTNYGYTF.

This clone was detected only once. The chain recombines TRBV10-3 with TRBJ2-7, with 8 bases lining up with TRBD2. This CDR3 has 14 amino acids. The trim removed 6 bases at V and 7 bases at J, leaving 11 bases unmatched. Germline V CDR1 and CDR2: ENHRY, SYGVKD. In nucleotides, the CDR3 is TGTGCCATCAGACAACTAGCGGAGACCTCAGAGCAGTACTTC. This codes for CAIRQLAETSEQYF.

This rearrangement joins TRBV6-1 to TRBJ1-5, with 7 bases fitting TRBD1. J was trimmed by 6 bases and V by 2 bases; bases with no gene match: 7. CDR3 length: 15 amino acids. Germline V gives CDR1 MNHNS, CDR2 SASEGT. The CDR3 here is CASSETLTGSQPQHF. The CDR3 nucleotides read TGTGCCAGCAGTGAAACGTTGACAGGGAGTCAGCCCCAGCATTTT.

This clone has a single count. This chain uses TRBV7-3 with TRBJ2-1, with a tentative D call TRBD1 (6 bases). There are 13 residues in the CDR3. Germline V lookup: CDR1 SGHTA, CDR2 FQGTGA. The V end lost 9 bases, the J end lost 4 bases, and 13 bases lay between the germline ends. CDR3 sequence (DNA): TGTGCCAGTACAGGGTCACCTTACAATGAGCAGTTCTTC. Residues: CASTGSPYNEQFF.

The chain links TRBV7-9 to TRBJ1-2; 12 nucleotides agree with TRBD1. Germline CDR1 and CDR2: SEHNR and FQNEAQ (reference sequence). CDR3 size: 16 residues. Trimming took 1 base from V and 3 from J; bases not matched to a gene: 3. The CDR3 bases are TGTGCCAGCAGCTTAGGTGGGACAGGGGGCTACTATGGCTACACCTTC. Its translation is CASSLGGTGGYYGYTF.

V gene TRBV18 combines with J gene TRBJ2-4; 11 nucleotides match TRBD1. This CDR3 comprises 16 residues. Germline V lookup: CDR1 KGHSH, CDR2 LQKENI. The junction had 1 base not matched to a gene; V was cut back by 3 bases and J by 0 bases. CDR3 bases: TGTGCCAGCTCACCGGGACAGGGGGTAGCCAAAAACATTCAGTACTTC. Residues: CASSPGQGVAKNIQYF.

The chain employs TRBV6-2 or TRBV6-3 and TRBJ2-7; 14 bases are shared with TRBD2. Germline V gene data show CDR1 as MNHEY and CDR2 as SVGEGT. J lost 4 bases, V lost 4 bases, and 18 bases had no gene match. This CDR3 has 20 amino acids. The CDR3 loop reads CASSLPSTGTSGRVSYEQYF. CDR3 nucleotides: TGTGCCAGCAGTTTGCCGTCAACCGGGACTAGCGGGAGAGTCAGTTACGAGCAGTACTTC.

V usage is TRBV6-2 or TRBV6-3 and J usage is TRBJ1-1; D possibly corresponds to TRBD1 (5 bases). The germline CDR1 and CDR2 sequences are MNHEY and SVGEGT. V shed 3 bases and J shed 1 base, with 18 bases lying between them. This CDR3 comprises 17 residues. CDR3: CASSYPKGWGENTEAFF. The CDR3 DNA sequence: TGTGCCAGCAGTTATCCGAAAGGCTGGGGCGAGAACACTGAAGCTTTCTTT.

In its sample, this clone was seen a few times. The chain employs TRBV28 and TRBJ1-1; no firm D call. The CDR3 contains 13 residues. The germline CDR1 and CDR2 sequences are MDHEN and SYDVKM. V gave up 2 bases and J gave up 6 bases, with 10 bases separating them. CDR3: CASSLRMSAEAFF. The DNA of the CDR3 is TGTGCCAGCAGTTTACGGATGAGCGCTGAAGCTTTCTTT. The full variable domain, in which reference TRBV28 and TRBJ1-1 provide the parts outside the CDR3, is DVKVTQSSRYLVKRTGEKVFLECVQDMDHENMFWYRQDPGLGLRLIYFSYDVKMKEKGDIPEGYSVSREKKERFSLILESASTNQTSMYLCASSLRMSAEAFFGQGTRLTVV.

The J gene is TRBJ2-5, the V gene TRBV19; 13 nucleotides agree with TRBD2. V lost 5 bases to trimming and J lost 7 bases; unmatched junction nucleotides: 10. CDR1 and CDR2 from the germline V gene are LNHDA and SQIVND (reference sequence). The CDR3 extends over 16 amino acids. The chain's CDR3 is CASSASGLAGVVTQYF. CDR3 DNA sequence: TGTGCCAGTAGTGCCAGCGGACTAGCGGGAGTAGTGACCCAGTACTTC.

The rearrangement uses TRBV6-5 and TRBJ2-3; the match to TRBD2 covers 8 bases. Germline assignment: CDR1 MNHEY and CDR2 SVGAGI. This CDR3 comprises 14 residues. The trim removed 6 bases at V and 7 bases at J, leaving 9 bases unmatched. CDR3 DNA: TGTGCCAGCAGAACCGGGACTAGAGGATATACGCAGTATTTT. Its translation is CASRTGTRGYTQYF.

The V and J genes are TRBV7-6 and TRBJ2-5, with D possibly being TRBD2 (5 bases). Trimming took off 2 bases at V and 5 bases at J, with 9 bases between the two ends. The CDR3 spans 13 residues. Germline V gives CDR1 SGHVS, CDR2 FNYEAQ. CDR3 sequence (DNA): TGTGCCAGCAGCTTACTAGCATACGAGACCCAGTACTTC. Its protein is CASSLLAYETQYF.

In DNA, the CDR3 is TGTGCCAGCAGTTCCCGGTGGGGCAGCCAAAACACTGAAGCTTTCTTT. Amino acid sequence: CASSSRWGSQNTEAFF. The chain links TRBV27 to TRBJ1-1, with a weak D call TRBD1 (5 bases). Looked up from germline, CDR1 is MNHEY and CDR2 is SMNVEV (reference sequence). The V gene lost 4 bases and the J gene lost 2 bases, with 17 bases spanning the gap. The CDR3 has 16 residues.

This clone was detected once. The J gene is TRBJ2-7, the V gene TRBV28; 10 bases match TRBD2. Unmatched junction bases numbered 7, after V lost 6 bases and J lost 2 bases. The CDR3 is 15 amino acids. Germline assignment: CDR1 MDHEN and CDR2 SYDVKM. The CDR3 DNA sequence: TGTGCCAGCAGATCCGCTAGCGGGGGAACCTACGAGCAGTACTTC. This gives the protein CASRSASGGTYEQYF.

The gene calls are TRBV30 and TRBJ2-7, with D tentatively TRBD2 (5 bases). CDR3 length: 14 residues. The ends were cut back, 1 base at V and 11 bases at J, with 21 bases in the middle. The germline V gene has CDR1 GTSNPN and CDR2 SVGIG (reference sequence). The CDR3 sequence: CAWSEPPRDRGKYF. The CDR3 DNA follows: TGTGCCTGGAGTGAACCGCCTAGGGATCGAGGGAAGTACTTC.

The chain joins TRBV2 to TRBJ1-2, with 8 bases that match TRBD1. In germline, CDR1 is SNHLY, CDR2 FYNNEI. With V trimmed by 9 bases and J by 4 bases, 22 bases remained unmatched. This CDR3 region has 18 residues. This CDR3 is CAREGATGARADFYGYTF. The DNA of the CDR3 is TGTGCCAGGGAGGGGGCGACAGGGGCTAGGGCGGATTTCTATGGCTACACCTTC.

The chain joins TRBV6-5 to TRBJ1-2, with 7 positions matching TRBD1. The V gene's germline CDR1 is MNHEY and CDR2 SVGAGI. The CDR3 is 14 amino acids. The ends lost 6 bases at V and 2 bases at J; junction bases unmatched: 6. CDR3 bases: TGTGCCAGCAGGGGAATGACAGGGAACTATGGCTACACCTTC. Its translation: CASRGMTGNYGYTF.

The rearrangement joins TRBV6-2 or TRBV6-3 to TRBJ2-1; 9 bases match TRBD2. V shed 1 base and J 7 bases; nucleotides not matched to a gene: 11. This CDR3 has 17 residues. CDR1 MNHEY and CDR2 SVGEGT come from the germline V gene. CDR3 loop: CASSYLPQGLAINEQFF. In DNA, the CDR3 is TGTGCCAGCAGTTACTTGCCTCAGGGACTAGCTATTAATGAGCAGTTCTTC.